The 5 T cell receptor beta chains listed next were all sequenced from one sample in a study of T cells in women clearing cervical HPV infection. Sequenced by immunoSEQ multiplex PCR; TCRdb stores in-frame clones only, minus some. Recorded here are approximately 30,000 clones; the top ten clones represent around 1.6%. The specimen was blood buffy coat. The receptors here all came from a woman aged 18 to 75 with a cervical HPV16 infection that either progressed to CIN3+ or cleared (not recorded which).

Comment on this clone: The CDR3 extends 3 residues past the end of the read, so its final part is completed from the germline J gene. The genes are TRBV5-4 and TRBJ1-2; TRBD1 might be the D (5 bases). V lost 1 base and J 0 bases, leaving 7 bases between the germline ends. Germline-derived CDR1 and CDR2 are SGHNT and YYREEE (reference sequence). This CDR3 has 14 amino acids. Partial CDR3 DNA: TGTGCCAGCAGCTTGCAGGGTACTAACTATGGC. Its protein product is CASSLQGTNYG. The CDR3 reads in full as CASSLQGTNYGYTF.

Concerning this clone: The missing CDR3 end, 3 residues past where the read stops, is filled in from the germline J gene. The chain uses TRBV7-2 and TRBJ2-3, with D perhaps matching TRBD1 (5 bases). This CDR3 contains 15 residues. Germline V gives CDR1 SGHTA, CDR2 FQGNSA. CDR3 in amino acids: CASSLGGLSNQPQYF. The DNA read from the CDR3 is TGTGCCAGCAGCTTAGGGGGCCTGAGCAATCAGCCG.

Remarks on this clone: The read halts 3 residues ahead of the CDR3 end, with the missing end drawn from the germline J gene. The chain combines TRBV7-2 with TRBJ2-3; 8 bases are shared with TRBD1. The CDR3 length is 15 residues. Germline V gene lookup returns CDR1 SGHTA and CDR2 FQGNSA. The part of the CDR3 DNA that was read is TGTGCCAGCAGCTTAGGGGGGACAGGCGGTGAGACG. It translates to CASSLGGTGGET. The CDR3 as a whole reads CASSLGGTGGETQYF.

With regard to this clone: The read falls 3 residues short of the CDR3 end, and the missing part is taken from the germline J gene. V gene TRBV19 combines with J gene TRBJ2-3; tentative D call: TRBD2 (5 bases). Germline lookup yields CDR1 LNHDA and CDR2 SQIVND (reference sequence). The CDR3 sequence is 19 residues long. The CDR3 bases that were read are TGTGCCAGTAGTATTAGCCCCCGGGGAGTCTCAAGGACCCGTGAGACG. Encoded protein: CASSISPRGVSRTRET. The full CDR3 reads CASSISPRGVSRTRETQYF.

Points on this clone: Read data end 3 residues before the CDR3 end; the end is taken from the germline J gene. The chain is built from TRBV2 and TRBJ1-2; no clear D. With 4 bases removed from V and 1 base from J, the gap between germline ends came to 7 bases. Germline lookup yields CDR1 SNHLY and CDR2 FYNNEI. There are 13 residues in the CDR3. CDR3 bases read: TGTGCCAGCAGTGGCGGCAGTAACTATGGC. It is translated as CASSGGSNYG. The whole CDR3 protein is CASSGGSNYGYTF. The whole variable domain, remainder taken from reference TRBV2 and TRBJ1-2, is EPEVTQTPSHQVTQMGQEVILRCVPISNHLYFYWYRQILGQKVEFLVSFYNNEISEKSEIFDDQFSVERPDGSNFTLKIRSTKLEDSAMYFCASSGGSNYGYTFGSGTRLTVV.